The clone carrying this T cell receptor beta chain has only a few counts. The target antigen is unknown. The time point is: patch test 2, 6 weeks after DPC sensitization. The treatment was: therapeutic diphenylcyclopropenone sensitization with weekly scalp DPC. With V trimmed by 7 bases and J by 3 bases, 12 bases remained unmatched. The CDR3 loop spans 18 amino acids. Germline values: CDR1 MDHEN, CDR2 SYDVKM. One entry per CDR3 protein results from TCRdb running MiXCR on the RACE reads. Here the sample spans 360,000 or so distinct CDR3 sequences, about 6% being singletons. This sample was included in a study of human T cells and chemical hapten exposure. General study points: Patch test score showed a positive correlation with PT1 expanded TCR counts.

This rearrangement joins TRBV28 to TRBJ1-4, with TRBD1 identical over 12 bases. Specimen: whole blood, collected in connection with sensitization to the hapten diphenylcyclopropenone (DPC). This sequence originates from a woman aged 18-29 years with alopecia areata. Some clones in this sample may be carry-over from other donors' samples. Here the CDR3 DNA reads TGTGCCAGCATTCCGGGACAGGGGGCCCCAAGACCTAATGAAAAACTGTTTTTT. Protein product: CASIPGQGAPRPNEKLFF.